Detailed here is one TCR beta chain. The data were produced by immunoSEQ multiplex PCR, yet TCRdb's version contains in-frame clones alone and is incomplete. The sample consists of 50,000 or so clones, around 85% of them appearing once. The entry originates in a study of OX40 agonist ivuxolimab in advanced cancers. The CDR3 extends over 15 amino acids. The V end lost 1 base, the J end lost 4 bases, and 14 bases lay between the germline ends. Germline V gives CDR1 SGHTS, CDR2 YDEGEE. This sample comprised CD4+ or CD8+ T cells sorted from blood, obtained in a trial of the OX40 agonist ivuxolimab. The source of this sequence is an adult with an advanced solid tumor such as melanoma, head and neck, liver or kidney cancer. The V and J genes are TRBV5-8 and TRBJ1-2; D is undetermined. The CDR3 nucleotides read TGTGCCAGCAGCTTGATTAGAAAGGCGACCTATGGCTACACCTTC. Translated, it gives CASSLIRKATYGYTF.